The rows below give T cell receptor beta chains drawn from one sample of a study of T cells in localized non-small cell lung cancer. Profiled with immunoSEQ multiplex PCR; TCRdb holds only in-frame clones, not every one. The sample has approximately 80,000 clones; approximately 80% are singletons. The sample here was peripheral blood, taken before any cancer treatment. These receptors were collected from a female donor over 55 with stage I lung adenocarcinoma. Both conserved end residues are part of each CDR3. The D gene is left open where the match is weak. Clone sizes are given selectively: once, few, many, or a class where the clone is expanded.

CDR3aa | CDR3nt | d_gene | abundance | j_gene | v_gene
CASGQGGVPEAFF | TGTGCCAGCGGCCAGGGGGGTGTCCCTGAAGCTTTCTTT | TRBD1 | once | TRBJ1-1 | TRBV6-1
CASSVTSGRREQYF | TGTGCCAGCAGTGTGACTAGCGGGAGGAGGGAGCAGTACTTC | TRBD2 | . | TRBJ2-7 | TRBV28
CASSLDLVGLPEMFF | TGTGCCAGCAGCTTAGATCTAGTAGGACTCCCCGAGATGTTCTTC | . | . | TRBJ2-1 | TRBV11-2
CASSVHRAEAFF | TGTGCCAGCAGTGTTCACCGCGCGGAAGCTTTCTTT | . | . | TRBJ1-1 | TRBV6-1
CASSLETGAKNIQYF | TGTGCCAGCAGCTTAGAGACAGGAGCCAAAAACATTCAGTACTTC | . | . | TRBJ2-4 | TRBV7-8
CASSRHVSGGSYEQYF | TGTGCCAGCAGCCGACATGTTAGCGGGGGATCCTACGAGCAGTACTTC | TRBD2 | once | TRBJ2-7 | TRBV7-2
CASSLPNAGGDEQFF | TGTGCCAGCAGTTTACCGAACGCGGGGGGAGATGAGCAGTTCTTC | TRBD2 | . | TRBJ2-1 | TRBV27
CASSFGSLEKLFF | TGTGCCAGCAGCTTCGGCAGTTTGGAAAAACTGTTTTTT | . | . | TRBJ1-4 | TRBV7-9
CASSPGQSVHEQYF | TGTGCCAGCAGCCCTGGACAGAGCGTCCACGAGCAGTACTTC | . | once | TRBJ2-7 | TRBV5-4
CASSLTLQGSVQPQHF | TGCGCCAGCAGCCTTACCTTACAGGGGTCCGTTCAGCCCCAGCATTTT | TRBD1 | . | TRBJ1-5 | TRBV4-3
CASSHLGQFNTEAFF | TGTGCCAGCAGCCACCTCGGACAGTTTAACACTGAAGCTTTCTTT | . | . | TRBJ1-1 | TRBV14
CSVELFRDGLDYEQYF | TGCAGCGTTGAATTATTCCGGGACGGCTTAGATTACGAGCAGTACTTC | . | . | TRBJ2-7 | TRBV29-1
CASSPRGTGDEKLFF | TGTGCCAGCAGCCCACGGGGTACGGGGGATGAAAAACTGTTTTTT | . | . | TRBJ1-4 | TRBV9
CASSVSTATNEKLFF | TGTGCCAGCAGCGTTTCGACAGCAACTAATGAAAAACTGTTTTTT | . | . | TRBJ1-4 | TRBV9
CASSLGNQGPKGEKLFF | TGTGCCAGCAGCTTAGGAAATCAGGGCCCCAAGGGAGAAAAACTGTTTTTT | . | . | TRBJ1-4 | TRBV13
CAWSGERDRLKNYGYTF | TGTGCCTGGAGTGGGGAAAGGGACAGACTTAAAAACTATGGCTACACCTTC | TRBD1 | once | TRBJ1-2 | TRBV30
CSVASTGGYTGELFF | TGCAGCGTTGCTTCCACAGGTGGTTACACCGGGGAGCTGTTTTTT | . | . | TRBJ2-2 | TRBV29-1
CASSPRGENTGELFF | TGTGCCAGCAGCCCCCGAGGAGAGAACACCGGGGAGCTGTTTTTT | . | . | TRBJ2-2 | TRBV9
CASSVAIQTGELFF | TGTGCCAGCAGCGTAGCCATTCAAACCGGGGAGCTGTTTTTT | . | . | TRBJ2-2 | TRBV9
CASMPGTGGNYGYTF | TGCGCCAGCATGCCAGGTACGGGGGGCAACTATGGCTACACCTTC | . | . | TRBJ1-2 | TRBV10-2
CASSLYSGGYGYTF | TGTGCCAGCAGTTTATATTCCGGGGGATATGGCTACACCTTC | . | . | TRBJ1-2 | TRBV28
CASSFPGQGLHEQFF | TGTGCCAGCAGTTTTCCGGGACAGGGGCTTCATGAGCAGTTCTTC | TRBD1 | few | TRBJ2-1 | TRBV7-9
CASSMAPYEQYF | TGTGCCAGCAGCATGGCCCCCTACGAGCAGTACTTC | . | many | TRBJ2-7 | TRBV7-2
CASTRVGLGTEAFF | TGTGCCAGCACCCGGGTGGGGTTGGGCACTGAAGCTTTCTTT | . | . | TRBJ1-1 | TRBV6-5
CASSIDGLAGLGGGAETQYF | TGTGCCAGTAGTATAGACGGACTAGCGGGACTTGGCGGTGGTGCCGAGACCCAGTACTTC | TRBD2 | . | TRBJ2-5 | TRBV19
CASSPEEEPYYGYIF | TGTGCCAGCAGCCCCGAGGAGGAGCCTTACTATGGCTACATCTTC | . | once | TRBJ1-2 | TRBV9
CASSITSGIPSDTQYF | TGTGCCAGTAGTATAACTAGCGGGATCCCCTCAGATACGCAGTATTTT | TRBD2 | . | TRBJ2-3 | TRBV19
CASSPGALAASSGANVLTF | TGTGCCAGCTCACCAGGCGCACTAGCTGCGAGTTCTGGGGCCAACGTCCTGACTTTC | . | . | TRBJ2-6 | TRBV18
CASSLWQGNEQYF | TGTGCCAGCAGCTTATGGCAGGGCAACGAGCAGTACTTC | . | many | TRBJ2-7 | TRBV7-7
CASSRSQGRSNQPQHF | TGTGCCAGTAGCCGCTCCCAGGGAAGGAGCAATCAGCCCCAGCATTTT | . | . | TRBJ1-5 | TRBV19
CASSLGPSLSSEQFF | TGTGCCAGCAGCTTAGGCCCCTCCCTGAGTAGTGAGCAGTTCTTC | . | . | TRBJ2-1 | TRBV11-1
CASSPWTGRNTEAFF | TGTGCCAGCAGCCCGTGGACAGGGAGGAACACTGAAGCTTTCTTT | TRBD1 | . | TRBJ1-1 | TRBV6-5
CASRSAGPTGQPQHF | TGTGCCAGCAGGTCAGCGGGGCCTACGGGGCAGCCCCAGCATTTT | . | few | TRBJ1-5 | TRBV2
CASSYLFGGSMGNEKLFF | TGTGCCAGCAGTTACCTTTTCGGGGGGAGCATGGGTAATGAAAAACTGTTTTTT | . | . | TRBJ1-4 | TRBV28
CASSGPEWNHETQYF | TGTGCCAGCAGTGGCCCGGAGTGGAACCACGAGACCCAGTACTTC | . | few | TRBJ2-5 | TRBV6-6
CASSHGTLYEQYF | TGTGCCAGTAGCCACGGGACCTTGTACGAGCAGTACTTC | . | . | TRBJ2-7 | TRBV19
CASSVGAGTDTQYF | TGTGCCAGCAGCGTAGGAGCGGGCACAGATACGCAGTATTTT | . | . | TRBJ2-3 | TRBV9
CASSQGYTEAFF | TGCGCCAGCAGCCAGGGGTACACTGAAGCTTTCTTT | . | . | TRBJ1-1 | TRBV5-1
CASSAGTPGEAFF | TGTGCCAGCAGTGCAGGGACTCCGGGTGAAGCTTTCTTT | . | . | TRBJ1-1 | TRBV6-5
CAWNRGLAGTTDTQYF | TGTGCCTGGAACCGTGGGCTAGCGGGGACCACAGATACGCAGTATTTT | TRBD2 | . | TRBJ2-3 | TRBV30
CASSLARAIGEQYF | TGTGCCAGCAGCTTAGCGCGCGCCATCGGGGAGCAGTACTTC | . | . | TRBJ2-7 | TRBV7-8
CASTQRGSGGTSEQFF | TGTGCCAGCACCCAAAGGGGTAGCGGGGGGACATCGGAGCAGTTCTTC | TRBD2 | . | TRBJ2-1 | TRBV9
CASSLAGAGGRTDTQYF | TGTGCCAGCAGCTTGGCGGGGGCGGGGGGCCGCACAGATACGCAGTATTTT | TRBD2 | . | TRBJ2-3 | TRBV5-4